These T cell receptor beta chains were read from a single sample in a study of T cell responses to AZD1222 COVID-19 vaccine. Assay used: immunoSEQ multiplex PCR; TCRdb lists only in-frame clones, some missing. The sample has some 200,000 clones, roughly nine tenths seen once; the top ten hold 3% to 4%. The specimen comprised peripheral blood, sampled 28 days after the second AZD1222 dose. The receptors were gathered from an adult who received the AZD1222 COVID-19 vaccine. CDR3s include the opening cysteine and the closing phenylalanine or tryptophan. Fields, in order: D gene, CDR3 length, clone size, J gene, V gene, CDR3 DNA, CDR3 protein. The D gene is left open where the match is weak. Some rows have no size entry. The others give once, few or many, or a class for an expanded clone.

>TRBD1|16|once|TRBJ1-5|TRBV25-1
TGTGCCAGCAGTGGAGGACAGGGGATGAGGAATCAGCCCCAGCATTTT
CASSGGQGMRNQPQHF
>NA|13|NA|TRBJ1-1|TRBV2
TGTGCCAGCACTGGGGTAGGGAACACTGAAGCTTTCTTT
CASTGVGNTEAFF
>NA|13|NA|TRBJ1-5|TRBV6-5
TGTGCCTGCCGCACGGTTGGGGGCCAGCCCCAGCATTTT
CACRTVGGQPQHF
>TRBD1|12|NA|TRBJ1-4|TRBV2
TGTGCCAGCTCCGGGACAGGAGAAAAACTGTTTTTT
CASSGTGEKLFF
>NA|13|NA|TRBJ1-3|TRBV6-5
TGTGCCAGCAGTTACCCGGGGGGAAACACCATATATTTT
CASSYPGGNTIYF
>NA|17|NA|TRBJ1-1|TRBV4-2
TGTGCCAGCAGCCAGGCCCCAAGGGCTTCCGATCCCACTGAAGCTTTCTTT
CASSQAPRASDPTEAFF
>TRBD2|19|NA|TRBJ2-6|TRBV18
TGTGCCAGCTCACCAGTGACTAGCGAGAGCTTCTCTGGGGCCAACGTCCTGACTTTC
CASSPVTSESFSGANVLTF
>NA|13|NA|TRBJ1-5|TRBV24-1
TGTGCCACCAGTCAAGGGAGCAATCAGCCCCAGCATTTT
CATSQGSNQPQHF
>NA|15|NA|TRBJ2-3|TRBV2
TGTGCCAGCATCTCGACAGTGAGGAGCACAGATACGCAGTATTTT
CASISTVRSTDTQYF
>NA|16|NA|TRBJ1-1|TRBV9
TGTGCCAGCAGCCCGGAGGGGGGCGGCATGAACACTGAAGCTTTCTTT
CASSPEGGGMNTEAFF
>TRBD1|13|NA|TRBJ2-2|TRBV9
TGTGCCAGCAGGCAGGGGGAAACCGGGGAGCTGTTTTTT
CASRQGETGELFF
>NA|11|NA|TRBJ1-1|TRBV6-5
TGTGCCACCTCTCGAGGAACTGAAGCTTTCTTT
CATSRGTEAFF
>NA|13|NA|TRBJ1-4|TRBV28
TGTGCCAGCCGGGGTACCTACGGGGAAAAACTGTTTTTT
CASRGTYGEKLFF